The source of this T cell receptor beta chain is a study of shared clonotypes between healthy human individuals. CDR3 length: 12 amino acids. Trimming removed 0 bases from V and 7 bases from J, with 4 bases in between. The germline V gene has CDR1 LNHDA and CDR2 SQIVND (reference sequence). Method: immunoSEQ multiplex PCR; TCRdb's copy keeps in-frame clones and lacks some. The sample holds millions of clones, about 95% seen once. The naive CD8 population came from CD45RO-negative cells selected for CCR7, without terminally differentiated effector memory CD45RA+ cells. Input material: naive CD8+ T cells sorted from blood. This clonotype was sampled from a man younger than 35 in good health. This chain uses TRBV19 with TRBJ2-1; D call uncertain. This chain's CDR3 is CASSIEANEQFF. The CDR3 DNA reads TGTGCCAGTAGTATAGAGGCGAATGAGCAGTTCTTC. Based on the CDR3 plus reference TRBV19 and TRBJ2-1, the full variable domain is DGGITQSPKYLFRKEGQNVTLSCEQNLNHDAMYWYRQDPGQGLRLIYYSQIVNDFQKGDIAEGYSVSREKKESFPLTVTSAQKNPTAFYLCASSIEANEQFFGPGTRLTVL.